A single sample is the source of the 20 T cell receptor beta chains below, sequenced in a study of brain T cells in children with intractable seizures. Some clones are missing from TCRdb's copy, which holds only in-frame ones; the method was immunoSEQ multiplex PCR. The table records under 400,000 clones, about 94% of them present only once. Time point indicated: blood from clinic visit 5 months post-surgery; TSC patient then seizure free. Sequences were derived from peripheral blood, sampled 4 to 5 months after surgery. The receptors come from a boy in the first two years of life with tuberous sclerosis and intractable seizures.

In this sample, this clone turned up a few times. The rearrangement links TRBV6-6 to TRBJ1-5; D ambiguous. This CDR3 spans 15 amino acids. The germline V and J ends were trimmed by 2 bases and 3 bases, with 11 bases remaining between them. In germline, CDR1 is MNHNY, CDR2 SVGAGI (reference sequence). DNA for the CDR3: TGTGCCAGCAGTTACGGGGTATCGGTCAATCAGCCCCAGCATTTT. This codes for CASSYGVSVNQPQHF.

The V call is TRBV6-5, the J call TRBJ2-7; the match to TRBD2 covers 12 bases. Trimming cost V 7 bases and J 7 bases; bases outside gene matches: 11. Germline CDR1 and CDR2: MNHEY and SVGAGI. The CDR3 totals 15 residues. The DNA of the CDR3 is TGTGCCAGCACCCGAACCCTAGCGGGAGGGGGGGAGCAGTACTTC. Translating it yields CASTRTLAGGGEQYF.

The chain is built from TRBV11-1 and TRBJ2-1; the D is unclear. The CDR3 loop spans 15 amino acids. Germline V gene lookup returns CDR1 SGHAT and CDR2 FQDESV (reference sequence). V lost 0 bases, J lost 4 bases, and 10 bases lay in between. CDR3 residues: CASSLAPNGYNEQFF. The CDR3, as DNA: TGTGCCAGCAGCTTAGCGCCAAACGGATACAATGAGCAGTTCTTC. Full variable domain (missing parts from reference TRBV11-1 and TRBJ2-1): EAEVAQSPRYKITEKSQAVAFWCDPISGHATLYWYRQILGQGPELLVQFQDESVVDDSQLPKDRFSAERLKGVDSTLKIQPAELGDSAMYLCASSLAPNGYNEQFFGPGTRLTVL.

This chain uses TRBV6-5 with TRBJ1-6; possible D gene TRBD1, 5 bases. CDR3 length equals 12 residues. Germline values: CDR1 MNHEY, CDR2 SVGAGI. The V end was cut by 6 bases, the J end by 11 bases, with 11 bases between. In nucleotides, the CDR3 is TGTGCCAGCAGAGAGGGGTATGCACCCCTCCACTTT. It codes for CASREGYAPLHF.

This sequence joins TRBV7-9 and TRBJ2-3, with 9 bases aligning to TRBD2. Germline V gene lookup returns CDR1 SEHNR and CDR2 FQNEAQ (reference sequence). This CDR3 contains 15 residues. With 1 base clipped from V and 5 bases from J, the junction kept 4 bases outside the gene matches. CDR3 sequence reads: CASSLGRGGRDTQYF. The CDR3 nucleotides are TGTGCCAGCAGCTTAGGGCGGGGGGGCCGAGATACGCAGTATTTT.

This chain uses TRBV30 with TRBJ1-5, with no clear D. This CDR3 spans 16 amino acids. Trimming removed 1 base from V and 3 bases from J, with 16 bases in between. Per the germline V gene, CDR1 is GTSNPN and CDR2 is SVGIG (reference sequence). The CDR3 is CAWSGMFGGSNQPQHF. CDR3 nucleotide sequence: TGTGCCTGGAGTGGAATGTTCGGCGGGTCCAATCAGCCCCAGCATTTT.

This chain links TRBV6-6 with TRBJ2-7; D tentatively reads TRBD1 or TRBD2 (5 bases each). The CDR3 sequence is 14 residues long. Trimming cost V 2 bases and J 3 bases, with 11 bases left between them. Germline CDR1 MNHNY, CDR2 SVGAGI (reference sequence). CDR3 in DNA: TGTGCCAGCAGTTACGGGACCCTCGACTACGAGCAGTACTTC. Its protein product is CASSYGTLDYEQYF.

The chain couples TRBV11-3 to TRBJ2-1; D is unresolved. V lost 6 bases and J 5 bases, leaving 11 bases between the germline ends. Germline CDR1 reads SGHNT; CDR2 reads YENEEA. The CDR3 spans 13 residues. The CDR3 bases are TGTGCCAGCAGTGTTTTGAGCAACAATGAGCAGTTCTTC. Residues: CASSVLSNNEQFF.

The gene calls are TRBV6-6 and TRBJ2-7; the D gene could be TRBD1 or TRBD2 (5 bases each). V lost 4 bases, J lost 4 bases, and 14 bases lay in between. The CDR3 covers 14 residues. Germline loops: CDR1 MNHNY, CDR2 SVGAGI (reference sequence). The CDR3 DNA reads TGTGCCAGCAGTTTCACGGGACCAGTTTACGAGCAGTACTTC. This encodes CASSFTGPVYEQYF.

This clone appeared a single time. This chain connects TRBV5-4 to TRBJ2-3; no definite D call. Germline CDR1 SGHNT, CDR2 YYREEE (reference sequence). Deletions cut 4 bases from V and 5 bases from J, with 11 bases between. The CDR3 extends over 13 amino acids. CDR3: CASSPGGRDTQYF. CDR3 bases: TGTGCCAGCAGCCCTGGCGGTAGAGATACGCAGTATTTT.

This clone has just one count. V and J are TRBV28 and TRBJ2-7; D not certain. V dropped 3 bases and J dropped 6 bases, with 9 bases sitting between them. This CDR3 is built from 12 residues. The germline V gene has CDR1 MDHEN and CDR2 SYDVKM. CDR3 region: CASSFSASEQYF. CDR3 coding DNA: TGTGCCAGCAGTTTTTCGGCGAGCGAGCAGTACTTC.

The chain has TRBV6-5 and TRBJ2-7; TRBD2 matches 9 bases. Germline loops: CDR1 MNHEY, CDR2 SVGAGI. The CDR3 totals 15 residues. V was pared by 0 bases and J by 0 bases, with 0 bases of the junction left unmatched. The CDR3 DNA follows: TGTGCCAGCAGTTACTCTAGCGGGAGCTCCTACGAGCAGTACTTC. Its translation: CASSYSSGSSYEQYF.

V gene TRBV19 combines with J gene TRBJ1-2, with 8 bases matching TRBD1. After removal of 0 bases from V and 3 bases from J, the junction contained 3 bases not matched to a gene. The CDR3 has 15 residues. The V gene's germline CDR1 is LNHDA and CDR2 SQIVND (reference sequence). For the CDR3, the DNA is TGTGCCAGTAGTATAGACACGGACAGGGACTATGGCTACACCTTC. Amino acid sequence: CASSIDTDRDYGYTF.

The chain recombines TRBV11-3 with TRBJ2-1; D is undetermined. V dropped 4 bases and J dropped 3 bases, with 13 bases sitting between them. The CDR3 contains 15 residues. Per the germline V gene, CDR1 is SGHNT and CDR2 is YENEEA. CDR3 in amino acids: CASSSLAPYYNEQFF. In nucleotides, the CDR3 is TGTGCCAGCAGCTCCTTAGCCCCCTACTACAATGAGCAGTTCTTC.

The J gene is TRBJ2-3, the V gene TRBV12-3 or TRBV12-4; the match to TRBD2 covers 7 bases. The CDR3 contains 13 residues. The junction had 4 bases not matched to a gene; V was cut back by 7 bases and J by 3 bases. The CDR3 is CASNGGGTDTQYF. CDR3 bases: TGTGCCAGCAATGGGGGGGGAACAGATACGCAGTATTTT.

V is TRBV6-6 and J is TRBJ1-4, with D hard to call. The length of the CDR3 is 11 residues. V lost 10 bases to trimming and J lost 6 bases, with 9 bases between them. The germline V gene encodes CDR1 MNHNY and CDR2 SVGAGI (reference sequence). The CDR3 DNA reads TGTGCCACCCCCGGTCATGAAAAACTGTTTTTT. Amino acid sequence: CATPGHEKLFF.

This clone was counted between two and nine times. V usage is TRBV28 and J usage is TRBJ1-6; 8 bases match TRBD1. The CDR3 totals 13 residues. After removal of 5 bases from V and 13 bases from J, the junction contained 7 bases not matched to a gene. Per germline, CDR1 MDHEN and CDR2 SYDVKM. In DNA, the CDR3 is TGTGCCAGCAGTGACCGGGACAGGACGCCCCTCCACTTT. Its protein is CASSDRDRTPLHF.

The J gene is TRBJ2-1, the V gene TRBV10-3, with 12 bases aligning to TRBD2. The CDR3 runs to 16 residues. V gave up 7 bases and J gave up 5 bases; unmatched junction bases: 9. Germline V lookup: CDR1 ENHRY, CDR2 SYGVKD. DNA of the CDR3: TGTGCCATCATGGAGACTAGCGGGAGTTCCGACAATGAGCAGTTCTTC. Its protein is CAIMETSGSSDNEQFF.

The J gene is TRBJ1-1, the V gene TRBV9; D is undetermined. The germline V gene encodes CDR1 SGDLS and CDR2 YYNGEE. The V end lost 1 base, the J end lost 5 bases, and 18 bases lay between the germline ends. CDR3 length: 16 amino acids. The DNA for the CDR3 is TGTGCCAGCAGCGTATCGATGGGAACTCTAGGGACTGAAGCTTTCTTT. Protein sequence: CASSVSMGTLGTEAFF. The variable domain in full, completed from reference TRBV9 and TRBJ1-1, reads DSGVTQTPKHLITATGQRVTLRCSPRSGDLSVYWYQQSLDQGLQFLIQYYNGEERAKGNILERFSAQQFPDLHSELNLSSLELGDSALYFCASSVSMGTLGTEAFFGQGTRLTVV.

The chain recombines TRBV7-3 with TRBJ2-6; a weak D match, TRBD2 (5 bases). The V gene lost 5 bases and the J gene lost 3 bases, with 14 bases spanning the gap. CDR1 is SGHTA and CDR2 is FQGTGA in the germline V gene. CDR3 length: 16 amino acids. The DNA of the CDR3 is TGTGCCAGCAGCCCGCCGCGGCGGGTTGGGGCCAACGTCCTGACTTTC. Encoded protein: CASSPPRRVGANVLTF.